Sequencing of this T cell receptor (beta chain) was carried out in a study of cytomegalovirus exposure and HLA in healthy donors. Study-wide results and caveats: Later on, an analysis showed TCR association rates differing by HLA locus, with DRB1 the most and HLA-C the fewest. Sequencing depth across donors, presence/absence analyses assumed, was roughly uniform.

The CDR3 covers 15 residues. The V and J ends lost 6 bases and 4 bases, in that order; junction bases with no gene match: 6. The germline CDR1 and CDR2 sequences are MNHEY and SMNVEV (reference sequence). PCR used 60 Vbeta primers and 13 Jbeta primers. Produced via immunoSEQ multiplex PCR; TCRdb's table is partial and in-frame only. The data contain about 92,000 clones, approximately 81% of them singletons. A note on this clone: Antigen: not known.

This chain uses TRBV27 with TRBJ2-2; 9 bases fit TRBD1. Input material: PBMCs. The source is a girl aged 2 to 10 in good health and CMV-seropositive. The CDR3 protein is CASSSDRGSTGELFF. CDR3 sequence (DNA): TGTGCCAGCAGCTCGGACAGGGGTAGCACCGGGGAGCTGTTTTTT.